This T cell receptor beta chain was sequenced for a study of T cell repertoires in cytomegalovirus infection. This CDR3 contains 18 residues. CDR1 LNHNV and CDR2 YYDKDF come from the germline V gene (reference sequence). J lost 0 bases, V lost 4 bases, and 14 bases had no gene match. Study results and caveats: The ex vivo response was dominated by HLA-C-restricted CMV-specific TCR beta clonotypes.

TCRdb recomputed calls from the reads with MiXCR, one row per CDR3 protein. The sample holds 350,000 to 550,000 distinct CDR3 sequences, approximately 32% seen once. Details on this clonotype: Its antigen is currently unknown.

V gene TRBV15 combines with J gene TRBJ2-5, with 7 bases aligning to TRBD2. The sample consisted of PBMCs. The TCR was taken from a human donor in good health (CMV status not recorded). Some clones in this sample may be carry-over from other donors' samples. CDR3 nucleotides: TGTGCCACCAGCACAGAGATGGTGGCGGGGGAAAACCAAGAGACCCAGTACTTC. Protein: CATSTEMVAGENQETQYF.